A selection of T cell receptor beta chains follows, all from one sample in a study of CD8 T cells in Susac syndrome. MiXCR, run by TCRdb on the immunoSEQ multiplex PCR reads, gives a single entry per CDR3 protein. The table has under 150,000 distinct CDR3 sequences, roughly 95% seen once; the top ten hold 0.084%. The sequencing sample was made of CD4+ T cells from PBMCs. Receptor source: a human donor with Susac syndrome. Each CDR3 is given with its conserved first and last residue. The order of the fields is J gene, clone size, D gene, V gene, CDR3 protein, CDR3 DNA. A D gene is named only where the DNA matches it firmly. Part of the rows lack a size; the others show once, few, many or a class for expanded clones.

>TRBJ1-6|.|.|TRBV15
CATSRDWGEGSPLHF
TGTGCCACCAGCAGAGATTGGGGAGAGGGTTCACCCCTCCACTTT
>TRBJ2-1|.|.|TRBV20-1
CSAEGGRAYNEQFF
TGCAGTGCCGAGGGGGGCCGGGCCTACAATGAGCAGTTCTTC
>TRBJ1-5|.|.|TRBV15
CATSRDQQPQHF
TGTGCCACCAGCAGAGATCAACAGCCCCAGCATTTT
>TRBJ2-7|.|.|TRBV29-1
CSVGEGTSEQYF
TGCAGCGTTGGTGAGGGGACGAGCGAGCAGTACTTC
>TRBJ2-7|.|.|TRBV5-6
CASSLVGDEQYF
TGTGCCAGCAGCTTGGTTGGGGACGAGCAGTACTTC
>TRBJ1-2|.|.|TRBV7-2
CASSSRGTSGYTF
TGTGCCAGCAGCTCCAGGGGTACGTCTGGCTACACCTTC
>TRBJ2-1|.|TRBD1|TRBV5-4
CASSFDRQGFNEQFF
TGTGCCAGCAGCTTTGATCGACAGGGCTTCAATGAGCAGTTCTTC
>TRBJ2-5|.|.|TRBV13
CASSSPMGQETQYF
TGTGCCAGCAGCTCCCCGATGGGACAAGAGACCCAGTACTTC
>TRBJ2-1|.|.|TRBV5-4
CASSLGGLSSYNEQFF
TGTGCCAGCAGCTTGGGCGGTTTAAGCTCCTACAATGAGCAGTTCTTC
>TRBJ2-7|.|TRBD2|TRBV6-5
CASSYSSPVLAGNYEQYF
TGTGCCAGCAGCTATAGCTCCCCAGTCCTAGCGGGAAATTACGAGCAGTACTTC
>TRBJ2-5|.|TRBD2|TRBV11-2
CASSLDGTSVGTQYF
TGTGCCAGCAGCTTGGACGGGACTAGCGTGGGGACCCAGTACTTC
>TRBJ2-5|once|.|TRBV20-1
CSARGLEVVETQYF
TGCAGTGCTAGGGGGCTTGAGGTTGTAGAGACCCAGTACTTC
>TRBJ2-3|once|.|TRBV9
CASSVVQSPHTQYF
TGTGCCAGCAGCGTAGTTCAGTCCCCGCATACGCAGTATTTT
>TRBJ1-1|.|.|TRBV5-1
CASSPAPGGILNTEAFF
TGCGCCAGCAGCCCGGCGCCGGGAGGCATCTTGAACACTGAAGCTTTCTTT
>TRBJ1-5|.|.|TRBV28
CASSPPGALGPQHF
TGTGCCAGCAGTCCCCCGGGGGCCCTGGGGCCCCAGCATTTT
>TRBJ1-1|.|.|TRBV5-5
CASSLGGGYTEAFF
TGTGCCAGCAGCTTGGGGGGAGGGTACACTGAAGCTTTCTTT
>TRBJ2-5|once|.|TRBV5-1
CASSLEVTGGETQYF
TGCGCCAGCAGCTTGGAAGTGACAGGTGGTGAGACCCAGTACTTC
>TRBJ2-3|.|.|TRBV7-9
CASSAGPPADTQYF
TGTGCCAGCAGCGCAGGGCCTCCGGCAGATACGCAGTATTTT
>TRBJ2-7|once|TRBD1|TRBV28
CASSPGQGTNMQYF
TGTGCCAGCAGTCCGGGACAGGGGACCAATATGCAGTACTTC
>TRBJ1-1|.|TRBD1|TRBV5-1
CASSPFGDRNTEAFF
TGCGCCAGCAGCCCCTTCGGGGACAGGAACACTGAAGCTTTCTTT
>TRBJ1-2|.|.|TRBV2
CASSEVGNYGYTF
TGTGCCAGCAGTGAAGTGGGGAACTATGGCTACACCTTC
>TRBJ2-7|.|TRBD2|TRBV20-1
CSARGSGRPQEQYF
TGCAGTGCTAGAGGTAGCGGGAGGCCCCAAGAGCAGTACTTC
>TRBJ1-2|.|TRBD1|TRBV18
CASSPIYRRDRPNYGYTF
TGTGCCAGCTCACCAATCTACCGCCGGGACAGACCTAACTATGGCTACACCTTC
>TRBJ1-5|.|.|TRBV3-1
CASSPGEADQPQHF
TGTGCCAGCAGCCCCGGGGAAGCGGATCAGCCCCAGCATTTT